The clone carrying this T cell receptor (beta chain) was observed many times. The cDNA was generated through 5'RACE incorporating 10-nucleotide random UMIs. Via MiXCR, TCRdb re-called the 5' RACE reads, giving one row per CDR3 protein. This table holds about 71,000 distinct CDR3 sequences, 4.5% to 5.5% found once. This entry is derived from a study of neurological immune-mediated disorders. Between the trimmed V and J ends, which lost 3 bases and 7 bases, there was a span of 13 bases. CDR3 length equals 14 residues. In germline, CDR1 is SGHNT, CDR2 YYREEE (reference sequence). The sequencing input was PBMCs. The TCR was taken from a young man with multiple sclerosis. The V and J genes are TRBV5-4 and TRBJ2-2, with D perhaps TRBD1 or TRBD2 (5 bases each). The CDR3 DNA follows: TGTGCCAGCAGCTCGGGACCGAAGAGCGGGGAGCTGTTTTTT. Its translation: CASSSGPKSGELFF. Variable domain in full (rest from reference TRBV5-4 and TRBJ2-2): ETGVTQSPTHLIKTRGQQVTLRCSSQSGHNTVSWYQQALGQGPQFIFQYYREEENGRGNFPPRFSGLQFPNYSSELNVNALELDDSALYLCASSSGPKSGELFFGEGSRLTVL.